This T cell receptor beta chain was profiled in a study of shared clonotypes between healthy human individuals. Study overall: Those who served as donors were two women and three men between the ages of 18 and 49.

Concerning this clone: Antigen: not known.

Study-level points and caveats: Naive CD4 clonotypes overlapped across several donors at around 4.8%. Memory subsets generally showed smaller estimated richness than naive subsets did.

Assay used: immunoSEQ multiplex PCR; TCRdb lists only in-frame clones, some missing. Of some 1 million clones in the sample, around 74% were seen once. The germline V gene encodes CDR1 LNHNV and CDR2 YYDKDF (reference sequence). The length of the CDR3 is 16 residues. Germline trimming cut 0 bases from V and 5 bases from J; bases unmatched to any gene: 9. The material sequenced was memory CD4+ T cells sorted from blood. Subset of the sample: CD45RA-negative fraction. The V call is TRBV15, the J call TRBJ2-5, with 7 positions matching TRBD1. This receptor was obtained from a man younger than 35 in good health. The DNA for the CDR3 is TGTGCCACCAGCAGAGATATTAGGGGACAGATTGAGACCCAGTACTTC. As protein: CATSRDIRGQIETQYF. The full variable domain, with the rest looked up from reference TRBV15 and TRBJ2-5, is DAMVIQNPRYQVTQFGKPVTLSCSQTLNHNVMYWYQQKSSQAPKLLFHYYDKDFNNEADTPDNFQSRRPNTSFCFLDIRSPGLGDTAMYLCATSRDIRGQIETQYFGPGTRLLVL.